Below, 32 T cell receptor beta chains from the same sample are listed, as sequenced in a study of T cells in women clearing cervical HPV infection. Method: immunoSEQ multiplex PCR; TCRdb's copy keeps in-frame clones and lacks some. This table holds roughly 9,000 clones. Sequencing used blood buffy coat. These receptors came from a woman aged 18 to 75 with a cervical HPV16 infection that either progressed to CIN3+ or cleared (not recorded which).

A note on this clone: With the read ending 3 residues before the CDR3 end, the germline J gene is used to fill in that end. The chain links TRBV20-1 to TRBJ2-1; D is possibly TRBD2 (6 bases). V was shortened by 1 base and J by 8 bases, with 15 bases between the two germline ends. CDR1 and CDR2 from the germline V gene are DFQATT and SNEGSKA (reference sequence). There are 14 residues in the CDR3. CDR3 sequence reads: CSARGLGPSDEQFF. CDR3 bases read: TGCAGTGCTAGAGGTCTTGGTCCTAGCGATGAG.

CDR3 bases read: TGTGCCAGTAGTCCAACCATGGGGCGAATGGACACTGAA. It translates to CASSPTMGRMDTE. The CDR3, in full, reads CASSPTMGRMDTEAFF. The chain links TRBV19 to TRBJ1-1; a weak D match, TRBD1 (5 bases). The DNA ends 3 residues before the CDR3 does, and the rest of the CDR3 is filled in from the germline J gene. The CDR3 is made up of 16 amino acids. Germline assignment: CDR1 LNHDA and CDR2 SQIVND (reference sequence). Between the trimmed V and J ends, which lost 5 bases and 3 bases, there was a span of 19 bases. Drawing the rest from reference TRBV19 and TRBJ1-1, the complete variable domain is DGGITQSPKYLFRKEGQNVTLSCEQNLNHDAMYWYRQDPGQGLRLIYYSQIVNDFQKGDIAEGYSVSREKKESFPLTVTSAQKNPTAFYLCASSPTMGRMDTEAFFGQGTRLTVV.

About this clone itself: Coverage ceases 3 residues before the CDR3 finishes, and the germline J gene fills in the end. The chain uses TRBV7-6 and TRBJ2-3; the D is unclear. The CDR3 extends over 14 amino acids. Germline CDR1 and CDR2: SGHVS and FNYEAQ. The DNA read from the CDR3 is TGTGCCAGCAGCTTAACCCTGATCCTAGAGACG. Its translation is CASSLTLILET. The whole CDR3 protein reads CASSLTLILETQYF.

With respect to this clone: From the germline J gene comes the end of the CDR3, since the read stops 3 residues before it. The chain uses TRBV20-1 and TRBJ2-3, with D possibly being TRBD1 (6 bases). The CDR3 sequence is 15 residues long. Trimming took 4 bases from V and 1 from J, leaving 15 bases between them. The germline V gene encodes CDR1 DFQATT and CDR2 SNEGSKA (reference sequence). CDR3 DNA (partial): TGCAGTGCTACACGGACAGACGGGGGCACAGATACG. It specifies CSATRTDGGTDT. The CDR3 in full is CSATRTDGGTDTQYF.

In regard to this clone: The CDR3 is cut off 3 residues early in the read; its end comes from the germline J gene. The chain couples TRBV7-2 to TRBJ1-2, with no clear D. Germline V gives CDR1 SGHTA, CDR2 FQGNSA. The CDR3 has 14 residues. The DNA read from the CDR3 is TGTGCCAGCAGCTCCAGGCGGGTAAGCAATGAC. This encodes CASSSRRVSND. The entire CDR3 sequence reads CASSSRRVSNDYTF.

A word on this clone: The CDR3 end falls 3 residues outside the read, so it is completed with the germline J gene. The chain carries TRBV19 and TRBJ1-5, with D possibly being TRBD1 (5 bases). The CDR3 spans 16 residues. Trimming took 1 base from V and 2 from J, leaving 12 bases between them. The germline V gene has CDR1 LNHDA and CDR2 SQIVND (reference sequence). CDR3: CASSIGTQGRNQPQHF. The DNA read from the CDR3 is TGTGCCAGTAGTATAGGTACCCAGGGTCGCAATCAGCCC.

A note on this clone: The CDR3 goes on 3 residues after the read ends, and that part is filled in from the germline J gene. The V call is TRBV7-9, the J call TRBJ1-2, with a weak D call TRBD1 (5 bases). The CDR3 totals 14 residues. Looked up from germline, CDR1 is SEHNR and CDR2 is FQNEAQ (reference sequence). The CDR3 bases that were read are TGTGCCAGCAGCTTGGTGGGGTTGGACAATGAC. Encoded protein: CASSLVGLDND. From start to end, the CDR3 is CASSLVGLDNDYTF.

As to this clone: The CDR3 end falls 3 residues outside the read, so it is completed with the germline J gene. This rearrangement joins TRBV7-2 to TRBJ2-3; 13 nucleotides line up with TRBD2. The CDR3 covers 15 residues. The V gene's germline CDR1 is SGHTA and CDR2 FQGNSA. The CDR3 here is CASSLATSGGASQYF. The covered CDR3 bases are TGTGCCAGCAGCTTAGCCACTAGCGGGGGGGCCTCG.

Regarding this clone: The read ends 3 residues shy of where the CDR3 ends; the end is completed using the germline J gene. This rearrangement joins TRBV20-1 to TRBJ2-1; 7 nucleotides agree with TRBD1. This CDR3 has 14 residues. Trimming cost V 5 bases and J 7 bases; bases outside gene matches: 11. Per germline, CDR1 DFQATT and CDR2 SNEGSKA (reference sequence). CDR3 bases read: TGCAGTGCTGTAGACAGGGTATTCGGGAATGAG. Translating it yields CSAVDRVFGNE. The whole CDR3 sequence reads CSAVDRVFGNEQFF.

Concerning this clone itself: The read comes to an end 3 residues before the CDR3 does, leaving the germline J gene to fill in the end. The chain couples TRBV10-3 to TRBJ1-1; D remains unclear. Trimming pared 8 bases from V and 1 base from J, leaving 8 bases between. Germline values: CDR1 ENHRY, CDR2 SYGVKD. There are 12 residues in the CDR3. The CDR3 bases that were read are TGTGCCATCGGAGAGGGGAACACTGAA. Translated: CAIGEGNTE. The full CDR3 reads CAIGEGNTEAFF.

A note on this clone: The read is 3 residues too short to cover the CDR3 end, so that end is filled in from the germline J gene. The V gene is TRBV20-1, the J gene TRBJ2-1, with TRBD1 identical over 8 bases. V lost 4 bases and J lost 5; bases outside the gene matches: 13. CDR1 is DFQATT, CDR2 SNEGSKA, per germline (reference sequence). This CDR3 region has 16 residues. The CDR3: CSANKPGQATNNEQFF. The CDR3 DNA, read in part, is TGCAGTGCTAACAAACCGGGACAGGCAACCAACAATGAG.

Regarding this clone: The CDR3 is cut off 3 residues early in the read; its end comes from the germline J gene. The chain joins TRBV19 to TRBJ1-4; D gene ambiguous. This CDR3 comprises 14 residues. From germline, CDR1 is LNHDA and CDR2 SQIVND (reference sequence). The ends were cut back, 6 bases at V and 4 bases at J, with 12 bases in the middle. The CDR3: CASRPGRSNEKLFF. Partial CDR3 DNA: TGTGCCAGTAGGCCGGGGAGAAGTAATGAAAAA.

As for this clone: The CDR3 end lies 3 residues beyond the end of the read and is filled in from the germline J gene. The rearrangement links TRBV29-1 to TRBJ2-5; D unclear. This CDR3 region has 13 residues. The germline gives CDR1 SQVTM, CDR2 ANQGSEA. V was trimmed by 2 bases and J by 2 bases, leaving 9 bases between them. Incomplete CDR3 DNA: TGCAGCGTTGAATCGGCGGAGCAAGAGACC. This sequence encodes CSVESAEQET. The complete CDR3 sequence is CSVESAEQETQYF.

CDR3 DNA, as far as it was read: TGTGCCAGCAGCCAATTTCTCGGACAGGGGTCCCAAGAGACC. The encoded protein is CASSQFLGQGSQET. The full CDR3 reads CASSQFLGQGSQETQYF. The genes are TRBV7-6 and TRBJ2-5; 9 bases match TRBD1. The read comes to an end 3 residues before the CDR3 does, leaving the germline J gene to fill in the end. In germline, CDR1 is SGHVS, CDR2 FNYEAQ. V was clipped by 5 bases and J by 1 base; unmatched bases: 11. The CDR3 length is 17 residues.

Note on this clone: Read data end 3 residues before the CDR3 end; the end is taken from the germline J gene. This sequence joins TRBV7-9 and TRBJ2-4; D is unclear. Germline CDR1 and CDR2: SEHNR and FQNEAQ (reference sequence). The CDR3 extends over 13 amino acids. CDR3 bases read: TGTGCCAGCAGCTTAGAAACGGGTGCTGGT. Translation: CASSLETGAG. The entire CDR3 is CASSLETGAGQYF.

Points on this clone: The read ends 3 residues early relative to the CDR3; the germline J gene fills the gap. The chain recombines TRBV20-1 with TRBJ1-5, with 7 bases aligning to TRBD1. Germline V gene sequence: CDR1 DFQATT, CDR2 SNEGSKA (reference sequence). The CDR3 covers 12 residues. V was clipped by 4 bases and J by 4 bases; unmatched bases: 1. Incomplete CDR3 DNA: TGCAGTGCTACCAGGGGGAATCAGCCC. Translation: CSATRGNQP. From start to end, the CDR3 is CSATRGNQPQHF.

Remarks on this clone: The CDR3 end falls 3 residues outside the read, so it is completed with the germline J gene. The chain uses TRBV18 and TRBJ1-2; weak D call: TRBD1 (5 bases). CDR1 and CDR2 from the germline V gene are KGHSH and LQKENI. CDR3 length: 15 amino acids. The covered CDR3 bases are TGTGCCAGCTCACCATCTCAGGGTTACTCCTACGAC. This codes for CASSPSQGYSYD. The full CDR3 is CASSPSQGYSYDYTF.

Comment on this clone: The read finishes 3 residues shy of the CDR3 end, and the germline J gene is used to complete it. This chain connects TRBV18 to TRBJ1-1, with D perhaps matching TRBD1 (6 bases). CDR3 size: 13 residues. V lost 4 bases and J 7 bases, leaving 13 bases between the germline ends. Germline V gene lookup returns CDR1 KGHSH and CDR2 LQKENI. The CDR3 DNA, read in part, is TGTGCCAGCTCACTAACAGGGCGGAGTGAA. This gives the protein CASSLTGRSE. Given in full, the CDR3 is CASSLTGRSEAFF.

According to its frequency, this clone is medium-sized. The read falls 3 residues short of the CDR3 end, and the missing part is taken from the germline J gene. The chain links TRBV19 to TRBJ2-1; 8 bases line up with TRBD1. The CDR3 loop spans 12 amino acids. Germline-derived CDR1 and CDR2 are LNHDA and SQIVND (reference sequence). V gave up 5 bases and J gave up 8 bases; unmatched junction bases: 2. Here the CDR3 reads CASSGQGDEQFF. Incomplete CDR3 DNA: TGTGCCAGTAGTGGACAGGGAGATGAG. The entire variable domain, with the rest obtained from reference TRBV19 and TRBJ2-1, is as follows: DGGITQSPKYLFRKEGQNVTLSCEQNLNHDAMYWYRQDPGQGLRLIYYSQIVNDFQKGDIAEGYSVSREKKESFPLTVTSAQKNPTAFYLCASSGQGDEQFFGPGTRLTVL.

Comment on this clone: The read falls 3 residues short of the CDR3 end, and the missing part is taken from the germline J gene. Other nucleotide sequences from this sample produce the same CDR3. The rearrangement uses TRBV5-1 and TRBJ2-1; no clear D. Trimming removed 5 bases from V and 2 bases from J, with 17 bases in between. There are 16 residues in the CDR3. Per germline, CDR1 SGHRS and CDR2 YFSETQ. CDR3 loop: CASSSARALPYNEQFF. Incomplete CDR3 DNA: TGCGCCAGCAGTTCCGCTCGCGCGTTACCCTACAATGAG.

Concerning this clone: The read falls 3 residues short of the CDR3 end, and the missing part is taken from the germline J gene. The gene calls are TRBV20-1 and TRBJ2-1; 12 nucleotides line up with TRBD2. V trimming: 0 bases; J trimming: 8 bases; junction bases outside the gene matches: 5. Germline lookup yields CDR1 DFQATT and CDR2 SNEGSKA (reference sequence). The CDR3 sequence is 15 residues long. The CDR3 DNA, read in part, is TGCAGTGCTAGAGATTGGCTAGCGGGGGGGGATGAG. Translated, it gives CSARDWLAGGDE. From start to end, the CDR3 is CSARDWLAGGDEQFF.

The CDR3: CASKKGAGTEAFF. The sequenced CDR3 bases are TGTGCCAGCAAGAAGGGGGCGGGCACTGAA. The V and J genes are TRBV7-8 and TRBJ1-1; 7 nucleotides agree with TRBD1. The read stops 3 residues short of the end of the CDR3; the missing end is completed from the germline J gene. CDR1 is SGHVS and CDR2 is FQNEAQ in the germline V gene. After removal of 7 bases from V and 4 bases from J, the junction contained 6 bases not matched to a gene. The CDR3 totals 13 residues.

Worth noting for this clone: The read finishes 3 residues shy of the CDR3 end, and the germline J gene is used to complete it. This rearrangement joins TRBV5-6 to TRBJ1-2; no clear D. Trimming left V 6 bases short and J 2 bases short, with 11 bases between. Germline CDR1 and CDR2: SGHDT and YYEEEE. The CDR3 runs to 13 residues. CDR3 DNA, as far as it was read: TGTGCCAGCACGCCCACAGAAAACTATGGC. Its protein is CASTPTENYG. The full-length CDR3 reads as CASTPTENYGYTF.

The CDR3 DNA, read in part, is TGTGCCAGCAGTGGACAGGGGGTGAACGCAGCAGATACG. Protein product: CASSGQGVNAADT. The complete CDR3 reads CASSGQGVNAADTQYF. The rearrangement links TRBV6-1 to TRBJ2-3; 9 bases map to TRBD1. The CDR3 end is not reached by the read, which stops 3 residues before it; the germline J gene fills it in. The CDR3 totals 16 residues. J was trimmed by 4 bases and V by 4 bases; bases with no gene match: 9. Germline V lookup: CDR1 MNHNS, CDR2 SASEGT.

The chain's CDR3 is CASTDRWNYGQYF. CDR3 DNA, as far as it was read: TGTGCCAGCACCGACAGGTGGAATTATGGT. The chain carries TRBV9 and TRBJ2-4, with a possible D match to TRBD1 (6 bases). The read ends 3 residues before the CDR3 terminus; that terminus is restored from the germline J gene. This CDR3 has 13 residues. Germline CDR1 and CDR2: SGDLS and YYNGEE. Together with reference TRBV9 and TRBJ2-4, the CDR3 gives the full variable domain: DSGVTQTPKHLITATGQRVTLRCSPRSGDLSVYWYQQSLDQGLQFLIQYYNGEERAKGNILERFSAQQFPDLHSELNLSSLELGDSALYFCASTDRWNYGQYFGAGTRLSVL.

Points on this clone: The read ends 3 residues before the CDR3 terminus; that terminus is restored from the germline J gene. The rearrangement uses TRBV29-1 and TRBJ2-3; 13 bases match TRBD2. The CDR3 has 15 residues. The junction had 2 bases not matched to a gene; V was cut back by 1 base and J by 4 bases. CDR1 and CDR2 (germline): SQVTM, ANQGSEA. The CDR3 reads CSVEGTSGGPDTQYF. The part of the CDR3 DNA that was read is TGCAGCGTTGAAGGGACTAGCGGGGGACCAGATACG.

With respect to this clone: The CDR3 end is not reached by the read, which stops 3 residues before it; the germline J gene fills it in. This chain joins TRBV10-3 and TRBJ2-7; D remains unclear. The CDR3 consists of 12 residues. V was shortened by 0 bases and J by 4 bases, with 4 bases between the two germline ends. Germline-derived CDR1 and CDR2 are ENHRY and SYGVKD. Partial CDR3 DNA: TGTGCCATCAGTGAGTCTTTATACGAG. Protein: CAISESLYE. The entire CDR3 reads CAISESLYEQYF.

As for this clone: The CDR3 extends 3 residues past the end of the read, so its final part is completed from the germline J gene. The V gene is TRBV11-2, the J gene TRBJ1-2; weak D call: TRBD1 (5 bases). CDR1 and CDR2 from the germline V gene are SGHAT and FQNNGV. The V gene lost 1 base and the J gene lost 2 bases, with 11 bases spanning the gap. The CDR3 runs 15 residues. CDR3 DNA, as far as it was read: TGTGCCAGCAGCTTAGTTCGTGGGGCGAACTATGGC. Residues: CASSLVRGANYG. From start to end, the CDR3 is CASSLVRGANYGYTF.

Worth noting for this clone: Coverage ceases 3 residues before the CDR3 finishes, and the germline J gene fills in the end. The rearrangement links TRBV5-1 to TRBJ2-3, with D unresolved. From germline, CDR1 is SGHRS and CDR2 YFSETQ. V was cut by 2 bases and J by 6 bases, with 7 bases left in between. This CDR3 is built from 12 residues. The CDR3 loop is CASSFGLDTQYF. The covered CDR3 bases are TGCGCCAGCAGCTTTGGCCTGGATACG.

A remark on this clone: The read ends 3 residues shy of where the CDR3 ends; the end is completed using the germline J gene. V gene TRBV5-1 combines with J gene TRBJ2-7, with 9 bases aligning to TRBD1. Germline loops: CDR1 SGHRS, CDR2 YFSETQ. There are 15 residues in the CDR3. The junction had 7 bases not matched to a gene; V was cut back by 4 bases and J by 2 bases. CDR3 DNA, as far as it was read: TGCGCCAGCAGCCCAGGACAGGGGAAAGCCTACGAG. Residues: CASSPGQGKAYE. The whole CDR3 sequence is CASSPGQGKAYEQYF.

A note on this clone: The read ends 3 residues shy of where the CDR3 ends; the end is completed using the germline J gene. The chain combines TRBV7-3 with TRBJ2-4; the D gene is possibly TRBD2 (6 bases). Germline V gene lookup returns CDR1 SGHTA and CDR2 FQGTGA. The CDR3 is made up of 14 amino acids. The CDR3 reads CASRSGGAVYGQYF. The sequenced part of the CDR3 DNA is TGTGCCAGCAGATCGGGCGGGGCAGTGTATGGT.

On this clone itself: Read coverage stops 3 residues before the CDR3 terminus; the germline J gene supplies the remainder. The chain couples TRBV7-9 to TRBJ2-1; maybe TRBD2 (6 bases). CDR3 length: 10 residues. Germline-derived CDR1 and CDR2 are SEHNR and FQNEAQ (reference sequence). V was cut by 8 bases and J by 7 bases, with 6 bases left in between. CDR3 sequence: CASGGNEQFF. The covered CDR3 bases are TGTGCCAGCGGGGGGAATGAG.